Presented here are 7 T cell receptor beta chains from one specimen sequenced in a study of CD8+ T cells in alopecia areata. Treatment noted: oral pan-JAK inhibitor, 5-10 mg twice daily. RNA was isolated and reverse transcribed to cDNA, the sequencing template. Repertoires were generated with immunoSEQ multiplex PCR, while TCRdb's copy carries only in-frame clones and drops some. The sample consists of roughly 200,000 clones, around 50% of them appearing once. This specimen was CD8+ T cells sorted from blood, taken at week 24, from a patient treated with tofacitinib. These receptors all stem from a human donor with alopecia areata.

The V call is TRBV7-9, the J call TRBJ1-6; TRBD1 matches at 8 bases. The CDR3 covers 15 residues. V lost 10 bases and J lost 7; bases outside the gene matches: 12. The V gene's germline CDR1 is SEHNR and CDR2 FQNEAQ (reference sequence). The CDR3: CATKDRERLNSPLHF. CDR3 nucleotides: TGTGCCACCAAGGACAGGGAGAGGTTAAATTCACCCCTCCACTTT.

The V call is TRBV2, the J call TRBJ1-5; D uncertain. Germline assignment: CDR1 SNHLY and CDR2 FYNNEI. The CDR3 sequence is 11 residues long. Trimming pared 9 bases from V and 7 bases from J, leaving 10 bases between. The CDR3 is CARTRNQPQHF. The CDR3 DNA is TGTGCCAGGACAAGGAACCAGCCCCAGCATTTT.

The chain recombines TRBV11-3 with TRBJ2-3, with D perhaps assigned TRBD1 or TRBD2 (5 bases each). Trimming removed 4 bases from V and 4 bases from J, with 18 bases in between. Germline V gene sequence: CDR1 SGHNT, CDR2 YENEEA. The CDR3 runs 16 residues. CDR3 sequence (DNA): TGTGCCAGCAGCTCTAGGACTGAACCCAGGGCAGATACGCAGTATTTT. Translating gives CASSSRTEPRADTQYF.

This sequence joins TRBV7-9 and TRBJ2-1; D possibly uses TRBD1 or TRBD2 (5 bases each). Germline CDR1 reads SEHNR; CDR2 reads FQNEAQ (reference sequence). The CDR3 has 15 amino acids. The V end was cut by 2 bases, the J end by 7 bases, with 15 bases between. CDR3 nucleotide sequence: TGTGCCAGCAGCTTAAAGACAGTCGAGGGGAATGAGCAGTTCTTC. Protein sequence: CASSLKTVEGNEQFF.

CDR3 region: CSVESGLNTEAFF. The CDR3 DNA sequence: TGCAGCGTTGAGTCAGGGTTGAACACTGAAGCTTTCTTT. The chain recombines TRBV29-1 with TRBJ1-1; perhaps TRBD1 as D (5 bases). CDR3 length equals 13 residues. Trimming took 3 bases from V and 0 from J, leaving 8 bases between them. The germline gives CDR1 SQVTM, CDR2 ANQGSEA.

The chain carries TRBV5-1 and TRBJ2-1, with D possibly being TRBD1 (5 bases). The ends were cut back, 1 base at V and 9 bases at J, with 17 bases in the middle. CDR1 is SGHRS, CDR2 YFSETQ, per germline. The CDR3 is 15 residues long. This CDR3 reads CASSLRQDTASEQFF. The DNA for the CDR3 is TGCGCCAGCAGCTTGAGGCAGGACACAGCGAGTGAGCAGTTCTTC.

There are a few counts of this clone. The CDR3: CAWSTTRVTEQYF. CDR3 coding DNA: TGTGCCTGGAGTACTACCAGGGTGACCGAGCAGTACTTC. The genes are TRBV30 and TRBJ2-7; D might be TRBD1 (5 bases). V was clipped by 2 bases and J by 6 bases, with 14 bases between them. Looked up from germline, CDR1 is GTSNPN and CDR2 is SVGIG (reference sequence). The CDR3 loop spans 13 amino acids.